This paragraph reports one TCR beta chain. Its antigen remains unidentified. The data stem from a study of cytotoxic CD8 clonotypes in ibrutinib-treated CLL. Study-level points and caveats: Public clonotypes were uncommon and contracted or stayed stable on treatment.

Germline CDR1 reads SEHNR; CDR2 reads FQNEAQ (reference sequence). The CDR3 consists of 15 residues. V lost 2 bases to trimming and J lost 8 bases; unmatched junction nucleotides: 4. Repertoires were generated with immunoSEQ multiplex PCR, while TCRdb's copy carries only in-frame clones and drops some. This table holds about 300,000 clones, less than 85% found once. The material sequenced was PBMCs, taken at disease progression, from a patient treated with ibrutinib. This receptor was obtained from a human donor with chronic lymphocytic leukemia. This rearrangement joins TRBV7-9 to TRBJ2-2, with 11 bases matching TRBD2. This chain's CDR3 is CASSLPGLAAGELFF. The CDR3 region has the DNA TGTGCCAGCAGCTTACCGGGACTAGCGGCAGGGGAGCTGTTTTTT.